A selection of T cell receptor beta chains follows, all from one sample in a study of identical twins. MiXCR was run by TCRdb on the 5' RACE reads, yielding one entry per CDR3 protein. The table has hundreds of thousands of distinct CDR3 sequences, about 12% seen once; the top ten hold under 2%. Another study also made use of these data, one on yellow fever vaccine responses in identical twins.

Sequenced input: PBMCs. The receptors originated from a woman aged 18 to 35 in good health. Each CDR3 is given with its conserved first and last residue. D genes are given only for firm matches. Size values are once, few and many counts, or a class for expanded clones, and some rows have none.

D	V	size	J	CDR3	DNA
TRBD1	TRBV12-3/TRBV12-4	.	TRBJ2-3	CASKPGQGGGSGTQYF	TGTGCCAGCAAACCGGGACAGGGGGGAGGAAGCGGTACGCAGTATTTT
.	TRBV9	many	TRBJ2-1	CASSVVGPQSSYNEQFF	TGTGCCAGCAGCGTAGTCGGGCCACAGAGCTCCTACAATGAGCAGTTCTTC
TRBD1	TRBV28	few	TRBJ2-7	CASSLLGQGGGIYEQYF	TGTGCCAGCAGTTTATTGGGACAGGGGGGTGGCATCTACGAGCAGTACTTC
.	TRBV5-1	.	TRBJ1-6	CASSLYAGSALHF	TGCGCCAGCAGCTTGTATGCGGGTTCGGCCCTCCACTTT
.	TRBV5-1	.	TRBJ2-7	CASSTRDLTYEQYF	TGCGCCAGCAGCACCCGGGACTTGACCTACGAGCAGTACTTC
.	TRBV6-1	few	TRBJ2-1	CASRFGQSYNEQFF	TGTGCCAGCAGGTTTGGTCAGTCCTACAATGAGCAGTTCTTC
.	TRBV6-1	few	TRBJ2-3	CASRLGQLDTQYF	TGTGCCAGCAGGCTTGGACAGCTAGATACGCAGTATTTT
.	TRBV12-3/TRBV12-4	many	TRBJ1-1	CASSLLGKTEAFF	TGTGCCAGCAGTTTACTGGGGAAGACTGAAGCTTTCTTT
TRBD2	TRBV28	few	TRBJ2-3	CASSSRTSSLKGTQYF	TGTGCCAGCAGTTCAAGGACTAGTTCCCTAAAGGGTACGCAGTATTTT
TRBD2	TRBV20-1	.	TRBJ2-3	CSARDSGPLATTDTQYF	TGCAGTGCTAGAGATTCCGGGCCACTAGCGACCACAGATACGCAGTATTTT
.	TRBV10-3	once	TRBJ2-2	CAISDWDGELFF	TGTGCCATCAGCGATTGGGACGGGGAGCTGTTTTTT
.	TRBV15	many	TRBJ1-2	CATSRDLTGHHYYYGYTF	TGTGCCACCAGCAGAGATTTAACAGGTCACCACTACTACTATGGCTACACCTTC
.	TRBV7-2	.	TRBJ2-3	CAIATGPTDTQYF	TGTGCCATCGCTACAGGGCCCACAGATACGCAGTATTTT
.	TRBV11-2	few	TRBJ2-5	CASSLGRLVQETQYF	TGTGCCAGCAGCTTAGGTCGGCTCGTCCAAGAGACCCAGTACTTC
TRBD2	TRBV20-1	few	TRBJ2-1	CSARDSGRSLSYNEQFF	TGCAGTGCTAGAGATAGCGGGAGGTCCCTCTCCTACAATGAGCAGTTCTTC
TRBD2	TRBV5-1	many	TRBJ2-1	CASSSGLAVYNEQFF	TGCGCCAGCAGCTCGGGACTAGCGGTATACAATGAGCAGTTCTTC
TRBD2	TRBV5-1	.	TRBJ2-1	CASSSSGGFSYNEQFF	TGCGCCAGCAGCTCTAGCGGGGGGTTCTCCTACAATGAGCAGTTCTTC
TRBD1	TRBV7-9	.	TRBJ1-6	CASSSSDRDRVSPLHF	TGTGCCAGCAGCTCCAGTGACCGGGACAGGGTTTCACCCCTCCACTTT
.	TRBV11-2	few	TRBJ2-2	CASSLKARGDTGELFF	TGTGCCAGCAGCTTAAAGGCCAGGGGGGACACCGGGGAGCTGTTTTTT
.	TRBV5-1	.	TRBJ2-1	CASSLVRSRSSHNEQFF	TGCGCCAGCAGCTTGGTTCGTTCCAGGTCATCACACAATGAGCAGTTCTTC
.	TRBV5-8	many	TRBJ2-3	CASSFISRRGFTDTQYF	TGTGCCAGCAGCTTCATTTCGCGGAGGGGCTTCACAGATACGCAGTATTTT
TRBD2	TRBV20-1	few	TRBJ2-5	CSARRNIAGGEETQYF	TGCAGTGCTCGACGAAATATAGCGGGAGGGGAAGAGACCCAGTACTTC
.	TRBV12-3/TRBV12-4	many	TRBJ2-7	CASSLVPGEQYF	TGTGCCAGCAGTTTAGTCCCTGGTGAGCAGTACTTC